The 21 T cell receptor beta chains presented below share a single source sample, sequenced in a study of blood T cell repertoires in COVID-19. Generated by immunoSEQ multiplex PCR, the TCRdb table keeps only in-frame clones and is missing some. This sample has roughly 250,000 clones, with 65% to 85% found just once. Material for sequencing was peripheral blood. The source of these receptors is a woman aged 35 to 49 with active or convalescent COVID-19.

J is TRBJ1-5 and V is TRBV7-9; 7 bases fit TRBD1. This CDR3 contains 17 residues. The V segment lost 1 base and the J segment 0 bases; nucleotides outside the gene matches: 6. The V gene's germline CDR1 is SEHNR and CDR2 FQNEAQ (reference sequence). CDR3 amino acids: CASSLGKGQHSNQPQHF. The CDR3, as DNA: TGTGCCAGCAGCTTAGGGAAGGGACAGCATAGCAATCAGCCCCAGCATTTT. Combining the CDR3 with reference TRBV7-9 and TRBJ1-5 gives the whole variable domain DTGVSQNPRHKITKRGQNVTFRCDPISEHNRLYWYRQTLGQGPEFLTYFQNEAQLEKSRLLSDRFSAERPKGSFSTLEIQRTEQGDSAMYLCASSLGKGQHSNQPQHFGDGTRLSIL.

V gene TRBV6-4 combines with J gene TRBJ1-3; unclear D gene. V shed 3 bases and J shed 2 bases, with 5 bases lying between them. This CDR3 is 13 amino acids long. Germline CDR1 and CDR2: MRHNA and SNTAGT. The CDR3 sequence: CASSDVAGNTIYF. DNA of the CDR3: TGTGCCAGCAGTGATGTAGCTGGAAACACCATATATTTT.

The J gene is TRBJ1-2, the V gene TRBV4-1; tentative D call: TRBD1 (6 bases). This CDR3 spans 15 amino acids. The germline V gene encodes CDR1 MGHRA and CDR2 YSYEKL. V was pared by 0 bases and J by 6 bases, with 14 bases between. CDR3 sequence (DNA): TGCGCCAGCAGCCAAGATCCCGGACAGATGGATGGCTACACCTTC. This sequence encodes CASSQDPGQMDGYTF.

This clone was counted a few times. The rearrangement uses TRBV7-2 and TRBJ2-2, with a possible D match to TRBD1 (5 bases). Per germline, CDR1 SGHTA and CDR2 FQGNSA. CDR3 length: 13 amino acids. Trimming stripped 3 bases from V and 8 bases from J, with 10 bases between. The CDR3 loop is CASSFSQGGELFF. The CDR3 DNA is TGTGCCAGCAGCTTCTCCCAGGGTGGGGAGCTGTTTTTT.

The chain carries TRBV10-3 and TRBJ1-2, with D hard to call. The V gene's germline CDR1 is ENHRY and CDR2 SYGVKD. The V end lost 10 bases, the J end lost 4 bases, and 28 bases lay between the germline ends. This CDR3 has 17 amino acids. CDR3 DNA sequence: TGTGCCAGCTTAATACCCGGGTCGGGGAGGCGCCCCTATGGCTACACCTTC. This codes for CASLIPGSGRRPYGYTF.

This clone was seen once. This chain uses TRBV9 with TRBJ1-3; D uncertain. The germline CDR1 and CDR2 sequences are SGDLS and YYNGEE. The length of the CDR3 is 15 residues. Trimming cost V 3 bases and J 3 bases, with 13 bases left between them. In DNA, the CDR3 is TGTGCCAGCAGCGCCCGGGGAAGTGGTGGAAACACCATATATTTT. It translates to CASSARGSGGNTIYF.

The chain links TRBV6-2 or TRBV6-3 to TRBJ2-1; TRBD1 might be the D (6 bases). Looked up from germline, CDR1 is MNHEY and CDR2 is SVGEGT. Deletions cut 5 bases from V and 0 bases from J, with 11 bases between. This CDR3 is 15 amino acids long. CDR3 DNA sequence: TGTGCCAGCAGTGACAGGAGGAGCTCCTACAATGAGCAGTTCTTC. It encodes CASSDRRSSYNEQFF.

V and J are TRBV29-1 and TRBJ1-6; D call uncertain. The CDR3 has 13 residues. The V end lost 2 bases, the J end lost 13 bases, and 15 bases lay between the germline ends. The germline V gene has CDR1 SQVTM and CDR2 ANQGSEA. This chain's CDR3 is CSVENGNLAPLHF. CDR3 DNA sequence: TGCAGCGTTGAAAACGGAAATCTAGCGCCCCTCCACTTT.

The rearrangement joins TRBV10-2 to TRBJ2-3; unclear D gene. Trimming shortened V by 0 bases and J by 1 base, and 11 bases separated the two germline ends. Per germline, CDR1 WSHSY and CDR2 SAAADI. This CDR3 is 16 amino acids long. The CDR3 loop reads CASSESKLGGTDTQYF. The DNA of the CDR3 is TGCGCCAGCAGTGAGTCTAAGTTAGGAGGCACAGATACGCAGTATTTT.

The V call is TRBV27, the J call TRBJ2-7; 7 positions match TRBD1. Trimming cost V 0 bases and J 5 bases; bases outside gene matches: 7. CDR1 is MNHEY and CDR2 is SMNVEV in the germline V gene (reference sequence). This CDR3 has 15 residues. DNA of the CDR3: TGTGCCAGCAGTTTATCGGGTAGGGGGCTAGACGAGCAGTACTTC. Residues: CASSLSGRGLDEQYF.

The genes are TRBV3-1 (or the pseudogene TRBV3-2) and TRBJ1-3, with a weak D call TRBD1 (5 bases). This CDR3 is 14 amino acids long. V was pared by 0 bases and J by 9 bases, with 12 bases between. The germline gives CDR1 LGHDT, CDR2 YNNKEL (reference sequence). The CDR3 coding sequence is TGTGCCAGCAGCCAAGATCTGGGGGGGGGCACCATATATTTT. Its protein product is CASSQDLGGGTIYF.

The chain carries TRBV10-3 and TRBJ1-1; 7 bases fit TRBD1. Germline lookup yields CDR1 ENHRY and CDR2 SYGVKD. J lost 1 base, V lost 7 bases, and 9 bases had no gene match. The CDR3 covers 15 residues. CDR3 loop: CAITPQGVANTEAFF. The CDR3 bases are TGTGCCATCACTCCCCAGGGGGTCGCGAACACTGAAGCTTTCTTT.

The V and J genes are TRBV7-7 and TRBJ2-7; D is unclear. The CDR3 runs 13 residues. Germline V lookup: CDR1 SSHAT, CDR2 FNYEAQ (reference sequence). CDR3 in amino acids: CASSPPDGYEQYV. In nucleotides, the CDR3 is TGTGCTAGCAGCCCCCCCGACGGGTACGAGCAGTACGTC.

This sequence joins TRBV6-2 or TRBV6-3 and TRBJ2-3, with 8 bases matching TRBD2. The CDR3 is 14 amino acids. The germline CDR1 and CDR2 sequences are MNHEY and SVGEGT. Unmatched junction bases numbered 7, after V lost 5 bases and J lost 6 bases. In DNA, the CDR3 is TGTGCCAGCAGTCGGACTAGCCTTGAGGATACGCAGTATTTT. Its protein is CASSRTSLEDTQYF.

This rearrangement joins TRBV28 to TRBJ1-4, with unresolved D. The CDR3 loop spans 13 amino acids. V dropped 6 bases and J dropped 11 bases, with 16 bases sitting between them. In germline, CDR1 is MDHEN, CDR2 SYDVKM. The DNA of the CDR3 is TGTGCCAGCAGCATTCCGGTGGGGAGGAAACTGTTTTTT. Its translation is CASSIPVGRKLFF.

The CDR3 loop is CAISESGFSTNEKLFF. The DNA of the CDR3 is TGTGCCATCAGTGAATCCGGTTTTTCAACTAATGAAAAACTGTTTTTT. V is TRBV10-3 and J is TRBJ1-4; D unclear. The length of the CDR3 is 16 residues. Germline loops: CDR1 ENHRY, CDR2 SYGVKD. V was trimmed by 3 bases and J by 0 bases, leaving 11 bases between them.

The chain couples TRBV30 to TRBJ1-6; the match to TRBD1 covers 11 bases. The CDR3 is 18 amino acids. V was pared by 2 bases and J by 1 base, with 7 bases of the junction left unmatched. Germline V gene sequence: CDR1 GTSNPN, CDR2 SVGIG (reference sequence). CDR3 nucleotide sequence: TGTGCCTGGAGTTTCACCGGGACAGGGGGGTCCTATAATTCACCCCTCCACTTT. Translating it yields CAWSFTGTGGSYNSPLHF. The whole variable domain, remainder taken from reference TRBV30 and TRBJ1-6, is SQTIHQWPATLVQPVGSPLSLECTVEGTSNPNLYWYRQAAGRGLQLLFYSVGIGQISSEVPQNLSASRPQDRQFILSSKKLLLSDSGFYLCAWSFTGTGGSYNSPLHFGNGTRLTVT.

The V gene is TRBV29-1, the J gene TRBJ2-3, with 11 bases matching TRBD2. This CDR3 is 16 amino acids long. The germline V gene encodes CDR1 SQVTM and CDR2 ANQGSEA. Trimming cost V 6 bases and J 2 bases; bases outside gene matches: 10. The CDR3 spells CSVPTSGGHDTDTQYF. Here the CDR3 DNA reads TGCAGCGTCCCTACTAGCGGGGGCCACGACACAGATACGCAGTATTTT.

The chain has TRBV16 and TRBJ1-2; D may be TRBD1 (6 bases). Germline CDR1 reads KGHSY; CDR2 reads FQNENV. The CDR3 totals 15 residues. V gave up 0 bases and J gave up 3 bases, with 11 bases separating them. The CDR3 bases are TGTGCCAGCAGCCAATCGTTCAACAGGGACTATGGCTACACCTTC. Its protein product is CASSQSFNRDYGYTF.

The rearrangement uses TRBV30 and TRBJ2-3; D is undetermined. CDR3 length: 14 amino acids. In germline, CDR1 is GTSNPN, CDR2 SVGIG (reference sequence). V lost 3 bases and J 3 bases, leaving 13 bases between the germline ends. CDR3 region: CAWSMVLKTDTQYF. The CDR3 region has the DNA TGTGCCTGGAGCATGGTACTTAAGACAGATACGCAGTATTTT.

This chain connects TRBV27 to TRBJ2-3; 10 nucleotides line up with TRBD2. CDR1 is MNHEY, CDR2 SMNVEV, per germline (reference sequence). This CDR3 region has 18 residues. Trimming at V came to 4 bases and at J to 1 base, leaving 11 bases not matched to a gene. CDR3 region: CASSWGAGGPGGTDTQYF. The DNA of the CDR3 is TGTGCCAGCAGTTGGGGAGCGGGGGGGCCTGGGGGCACAGATACGCAGTATTTT.